One and the same sample provided the 3 T cell receptor beta chains below, sequenced in a study of beta chain features in type 1 diabetes listed by TCRdb under 2018. Results the study describes overall, beyond this receptor: Type 1 diabetes patients showed a moderate but significant shortening of TCRB CDR3 length in all four CD4+ subsets.

Libraries were made using the immunoSEQ multiplex PCR assay. All of the isolated RNA was reverse transcribed with the High Capacity cDNA Reverse Transcription Kit, so expressed TCRB transcripts were sequenced. Held by TCRdb, this immuneACCESS table contains in-frame sequences only and omits some clones. Under half of the omission traces to an unresolved V gene where checked; the cause of the rest is unknown. Here the sample has hundreds of thousands of clones; about an eighth occur a single time. The ten top clones hold 0.035% to 0.045% of the sample. The antigens for these receptors are not known. Sequenced: naive CD4+ T cells from blood. The sample's cell subset or site label, decoded: true naive CD4+ T cells. The source of these receptors is a man younger than 35 with type 1 diabetes.

The chain employs TRBV5-1 and TRBJ1-6; 7 nucleotides align to TRBD1. Germline lookup yields CDR1 SGHRS and CDR2 YFSETQ. V was pared by 4 bases and J by 7 bases, with 5 bases of the junction left unmatched. There are 14 residues in the CDR3. In DNA form, the CDR3 reads TGCGCCAGCAGCACCGGACAGGAGAATTCACCCCTCCACTTT. Its protein product is CASSTGQENSPLHF.

The gene calls are TRBV7-2 and TRBJ2-5, with D perhaps TRBD1 (6 bases). V was trimmed by 7 bases and J by 0 bases, leaving 18 bases between them. The germline V gene has CDR1 SGHTA and CDR2 FQGNSA. The length of the CDR3 is 16 residues. CDR3 residues: CASTPSRDTNQETQYF. CDR3 sequence (DNA): TGTGCCAGCACCCCGTCAAGGGACACAAACCAAGAGACCCAGTACTTC.

In regard to this clone: The junction and the germline gene differ at one end; a read error may be behind it. The chain carries TRBV4-3 and TRBJ1-2; D remains ambiguous. Germline CDR1 reads LGHNA; CDR2 reads YSLEER. The CDR3 totals 13 residues. The CDR3 DNA is TGCTCCAGCAGCCAAGATAGGCGGTATGGCTACACCTTC. It is translated as CSSSQDRRYGYTF.